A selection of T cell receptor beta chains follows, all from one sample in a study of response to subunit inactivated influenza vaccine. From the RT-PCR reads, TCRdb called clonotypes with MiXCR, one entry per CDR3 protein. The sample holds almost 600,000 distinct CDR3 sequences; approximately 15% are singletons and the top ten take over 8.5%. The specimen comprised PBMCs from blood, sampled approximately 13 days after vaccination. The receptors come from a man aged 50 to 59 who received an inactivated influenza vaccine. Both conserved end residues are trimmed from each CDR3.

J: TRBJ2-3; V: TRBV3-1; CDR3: ASSAYLADTDTQY
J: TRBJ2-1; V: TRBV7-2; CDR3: ASSLAHSGVYNEQF
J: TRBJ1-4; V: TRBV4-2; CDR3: ASSQGPAGNNEKLF
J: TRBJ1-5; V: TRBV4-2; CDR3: ASSQGGGEPQH
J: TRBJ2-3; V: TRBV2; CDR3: ASRGVSGTDTQY
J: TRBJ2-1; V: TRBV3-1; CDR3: ASSQDLGGTYNEQF
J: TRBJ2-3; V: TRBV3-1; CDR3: ASSPSWAESTDTQY
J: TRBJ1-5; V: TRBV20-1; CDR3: SARETNQPQH
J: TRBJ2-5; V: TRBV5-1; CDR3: ASSLVFDNRPFRETQY
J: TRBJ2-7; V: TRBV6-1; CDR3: ASTHLGTGGYEQY
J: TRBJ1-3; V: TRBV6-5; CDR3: ASSYSAGTAGNTIY
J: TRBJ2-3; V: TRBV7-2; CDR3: ASSFFRGLGDTQY
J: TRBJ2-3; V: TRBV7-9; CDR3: ASSDAGTESTDTQY
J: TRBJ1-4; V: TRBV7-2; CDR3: ASSLDSANEKLF
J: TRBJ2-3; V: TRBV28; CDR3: ASGLGRVKQY
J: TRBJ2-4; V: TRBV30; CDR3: AWSRTGQKNIQY
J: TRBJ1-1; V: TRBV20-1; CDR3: SARDYRGGTEAF
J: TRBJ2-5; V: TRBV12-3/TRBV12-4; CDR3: ASTLDGGEEETQY
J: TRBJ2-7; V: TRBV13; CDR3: ASSPGLGPSYEQY
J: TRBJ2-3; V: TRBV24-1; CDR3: ATSDPRTSGRHDTQY
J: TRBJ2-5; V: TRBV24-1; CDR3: ATSDWDSQETQY
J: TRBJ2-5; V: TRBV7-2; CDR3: ASSLGTGPTPQY
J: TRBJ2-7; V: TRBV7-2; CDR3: ASSSLAGGLYEQY
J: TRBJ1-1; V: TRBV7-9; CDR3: ASSLIWEAF
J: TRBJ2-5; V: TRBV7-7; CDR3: ASSLEGKETQY
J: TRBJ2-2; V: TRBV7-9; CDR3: ASRDQNTGELF
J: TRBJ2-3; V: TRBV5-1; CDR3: ASSMGTARTDTQY